Below are 29 T cell receptor beta chains sequenced from a single sample in a study of T cells in Graves' hyperthyroidism and ophthalmopathy. Amplified regions were TCR beta CDR3 sequences from RNA transcripts. In the first-round RT-PCR of the TCR CDR3, the HTBI primer set was used. TCRdb re-derived calls from the multiplex PCR reads in MiXCR, one entry per CDR3 protein. The top ten clones hold around 7.5% of a sample with approximately 590,000 distinct CDR3 sequences, approximately 15% of them seen once. Sequenced: blood. These receptors all stem from a woman in her 30s with Graves' hyperthyroidism.

As regards this clonotype: A much larger clone sits a single nucleotide away, making a read error possible. This CDR3 fails to terminate in the conserved phenylalanine or tryptophan, so it likely reflects a read error. J is TRBJ2-3 and V is TRBV20-1; a weak D match, TRBD2 (5 bases). This CDR3 region has 13 residues. Trimming shortened V by 5 bases and J by 2 bases, and 11 bases separated the two germline ends. Germline CDR1 DFQATT, CDR2 SNEGSKA (reference sequence). CDR3 sequence (DNA): TGCAGTGCTGCGGGTAGTTCCACAGATACGCAGTATCTT. Its translation is CSAAGSSTDTQYL.

This clonotype was observed at least ten times. V and J are TRBV6-1 and TRBJ2-7; possibly TRBD2 for D (5 bases). CDR3 length: 14 amino acids. Per germline, CDR1 MNHNS and CDR2 SASEGT. Trimming left V 8 bases short and J 0 bases short, with 14 bases between. CDR3 loop: CASSRGSFSYEQYF. The CDR3 region has the DNA TGTGCCAGCTCGAGAGGGTCCTTCTCCTACGAGCAGTACTTC.

This clonotype was seen at least ten times. The rearrangement links TRBV7-9 to TRBJ2-7; no clear D gene. V was pared by 5 bases and J by 9 bases, with 14 bases between. The CDR3 consists of 12 residues. Germline V gene data show CDR1 as SEHNR and CDR2 as FQNEAQ (reference sequence). CDR3 loop: CASSPPLVGQYF. The CDR3 coding sequence is TGTGCCAGCAGCCCGCCTCTCGTGGGGCAGTACTTC.

This clonotype was seen repeatedly, ten times or more. The rearrangement uses TRBV12-3 or TRBV12-4 and TRBJ2-3, with 8 nucleotides matching TRBD1. After removal of 7 bases from V and 2 bases from J, the junction contained 11 bases not matched to a gene. The CDR3 extends over 16 amino acids. CDR3 in amino acids: CASIVDRAENTDTQYF. CDR3 coding DNA: TGTGCCAGCATCGTGGACAGGGCGGAAAACACAGATACGCAGTATTTT.

The chain joins TRBV27 to TRBJ2-1; tentatively, D is TRBD2 (5 bases). The CDR3 covers 15 residues. Trimming took off 5 bases at V and 4 bases at J, with 15 bases between the two ends. Germline V lookup: CDR1 MNHEY, CDR2 SMNVEV (reference sequence). CDR3 nucleotides: TGTGCCAGCAGTCCTAAACAAAGCGGTTACAATGAGCAGTTCTTC. Its translation: CASSPKQSGYNEQFF.

J is TRBJ2-7 and V is TRBV7-9; 9 bases map to TRBD2. V lost 2 bases, J lost 5 bases, and 16 bases stayed unmatched. Germline V gene data show CDR1 as SEHNR and CDR2 as FQNEAQ (reference sequence). The CDR3 consists of 18 residues. CDR3 in DNA: TGTGCCAGCAGCTTATCGGTGGGGGTAGCGGGAGTATCCCACGAGCAGTACTTC. Protein: CASSLSVGVAGVSHEQYF.

This clonotype was observed at least ten times. This chain joins TRBV19 and TRBJ2-7; D remains unclear. Per the germline V gene, CDR1 is LNHDA and CDR2 is SQIVND (reference sequence). V was clipped by 3 bases and J by 1 base, with 16 bases between them. The CDR3 has 16 amino acids. Here the CDR3 reads CASSIRRLSSSYEQYF. CDR3 nucleotide sequence: TGTGCCAGTAGTATTCGTCGGCTGAGTTCGTCCTACGAGCAGTACTTC. The full variable domain, its missing parts supplied by reference TRBV19 and TRBJ2-7, is DGGITQSPKYLFRKEGQNVTLSCEQNLNHDAMYWYRQDPGQGLRLIYYSQIVNDFQKGDIAEGYSVSREKKESFPLTVTSAQKNPTAFYLCASSIRRLSSSYEQYFGPGTRLTVT.

The chain uses TRBV20-1 and TRBJ1-5; D is uncertain. Germline values: CDR1 DFQATT, CDR2 SNEGSKA (reference sequence). V was clipped by 4 bases and J by 4 bases, with 14 bases between them. The CDR3 is made up of 14 amino acids. The CDR3 region is CSAILGPDNQPQHF. Here the CDR3 DNA reads TGCAGTGCTATCCTAGGACCTGATAATCAGCCCCAGCATTTT.

This clonotype was seen many times. This sequence joins TRBV7-7 and TRBJ2-7; TRBD2 matches at 13 bases. CDR1 and CDR2 from the germline V gene are SSHAT and FNYEAQ (reference sequence). Trimming removed 5 bases from V and 5 bases from J; junction bases left unmatched: 9. The CDR3 is made up of 16 amino acids. The CDR3: CASSPTTSGRFHEQYF. For the CDR3, the DNA is TGTGCCAGCAGCCCGACGACTAGCGGGAGGTTCCACGAGCAGTACTTC.

In its sample, this clonotype was seen many times. This chain links TRBV12-3 or TRBV12-4 with TRBJ2-1; 8 positions agree with TRBD1. The V segment lost 6 bases and the J segment 7 bases; nucleotides outside the gene matches: 17. The CDR3 contains 17 residues. CDR3 sequence (DNA): TGTGCCAGCAGCCACCCCGTAGGGGGCAGGGGGCATAATGAGCAGTTCTTC. This codes for CASSHPVGGRGHNEQFF.

The DNA for the CDR3 is TGCAGTGCTCTAGACCCAGGGGTCAATGAGCAGTTCTTC. This translates into CSALDPGVNEQFF. The chain couples TRBV20-1 to TRBJ2-1, with D tentatively TRBD1 (6 bases). From germline, CDR1 is DFQATT and CDR2 SNEGSKA (reference sequence). V was shortened by 5 bases and J by 6 bases, with 14 bases between the two germline ends. The CDR3 consists of 13 residues.

Concerning this clonotype itself: One base away lies a much larger clone, so this may be a sequencing read error. The chain couples TRBV12-3 or TRBV12-4 to TRBJ1-4; D remains ambiguous. V lost 3 bases and J 7 bases, leaving 12 bases between the germline ends. The CDR3 is 14 amino acids. CDR3 protein: CASSFGVPVEKLFF. The CDR3 DNA sequence: TGTGCCAGCAGTTTTGGGGTACCGGTTGAAAAACTGTTTTTT.

This chain connects TRBV12-3 or TRBV12-4 to TRBJ2-1, with 7 positions matching TRBD2. This CDR3 has 15 residues. The V and J ends lost 3 bases and 7 bases, in that order; junction bases with no gene match: 9. The CDR3, as DNA: TGTGCCAGCAGTTTTGGGAGGGCCTACTCTAATGAGCAGTTCTTC. Encoded protein: CASSFGRAYSNEQFF.

V and J are TRBV10-3 and TRBJ2-3; TRBD2 matches at 13 bases. Germline values: CDR1 ENHRY, CDR2 SYGVKD. Trimming at V came to 1 base and at J to 5 bases, leaving 0 bases not matched to a gene. The CDR3 covers 15 residues. The CDR3 reads CAISEWTSGRDTQYF. The DNA for the CDR3 is TGTGCCATCAGTGAGTGGACTAGCGGGAGAGATACGCAGTATTTT.

This clonotype was picked up a small number of times. J is TRBJ2-2 and V is TRBV7-2; 8 bases are a match to TRBD2. Germline V gene sequence: CDR1 SGHTA, CDR2 FQGNSA. CDR3 size: 16 residues. V dropped 5 bases and J dropped 4; count of bases not matched to a gene: 9. The CDR3 DNA follows: TGTGCCAGCAGCACGCGGACTAGCCACGGCACCGGGGAGCTGTTTTTT. It encodes CASSTRTSHGTGELFF.

The V and J genes are TRBV7-9 and TRBJ2-5; D is uncertain. Germline V gives CDR1 SEHNR, CDR2 FQNEAQ (reference sequence). The length of the CDR3 is 14 residues. V was pared by 1 base and J by 1 base, with 7 bases between. The CDR3 region is CASSLGIIQETQYF. The CDR3 DNA reads TGTGCCAGCAGCTTAGGGATAATCCAAGAGACCCAGTACTTC.

The sample holds many counts of this clonotype. The rearrangement uses TRBV9 and TRBJ2-5, with unresolved D. Germline CDR1 reads SGDLS; CDR2 reads YYNGEE. Deletions cut 2 bases from V and 5 bases from J, with 10 bases between. The CDR3 is made up of 13 amino acids. The CDR3 coding sequence is TGTGCCAGCAGCGTCCAGGTAGGGGAGACCCAGTACTTC. Protein: CASSVQVGETQYF.

J is TRBJ2-1 and V is TRBV3-1; 8 bases map to TRBD2. This CDR3 is 17 amino acids long. Germline assignment: CDR1 LGHDT and CDR2 YNNKEL (reference sequence). V shed 4 bases, J shed 6 bases, and the junction held 14 bases outside the gene matches. Written as DNA, the CDR3 is TGTGCCAGCAGCCCACCGGCCGGACTAGCCGGTGGCAATGAGCAGTTCTTC. This sequence encodes CASSPPAGLAGGNEQFF.

This clonotype was recorded at least ten times. The V and J genes are TRBV6-2 or TRBV6-3 and TRBJ2-2; 11 bases agree with TRBD2. V shed 5 bases, J shed 3 bases, and the junction held 14 bases outside the gene matches. CDR3 length equals 19 residues. CDR1 is MNHEY, CDR2 SVGEGT, per germline. The CDR3 loop is CASSITDTSGSIDTGELFF. CDR3 in DNA: TGTGCCAGCAGTATAACCGATACTAGCGGGAGTATCGACACCGGGGAGCTGTTTTTT.

On this clonotype itself: This may arise from a read error, as a much more abundant clone is one base away. This chain connects TRBV18 to TRBJ2-5; D assignment may be TRBD1 or TRBD2 (5 bases each). Germline CDR1 reads KGHSH; CDR2 reads LQKENI. CDR3 length: 14 amino acids. The CDR3 bases are TGTGCCGGCTCACTCCGGGACGGCCAAGAGACCCAGTACTTC. Translating gives CAGSLRDGQETQYF.

The chain joins TRBV5-1 to TRBJ1-4, with 7 bases fitting TRBD1. The V and J ends lost 2 bases and 7 bases, in that order; junction bases with no gene match: 8. This CDR3 is 15 amino acids long. CDR1 SGHRS and CDR2 YFSETQ come from the germline V gene. Here the CDR3 DNA reads TGCGCCAGCAGCTTACAGGGGCCGCGTGCTGAAAAACTGTTTTTT. It is translated as CASSLQGPRAEKLFF.

The gene calls are TRBV18 and TRBJ2-7; 7 nucleotides align to TRBD1. Per germline, CDR1 KGHSH and CDR2 LQKENI. The CDR3 totals 14 residues. V lost 5 bases and J lost 0; bases outside the gene matches: 4. CDR3 residues: CASSGGQSSYEQYF. In DNA, the CDR3 is TGTGCCAGCTCAGGGGGACAGAGCTCCTACGAGCAGTACTTC.

This clonotype has ten or more counts. V usage is TRBV6-2 or TRBV6-3 and J usage is TRBJ2-7; 13 nucleotides match TRBD2. The V segment lost 7 bases and the J segment 4 bases; nucleotides outside the gene matches: 13. The CDR3 loop spans 17 amino acids. Germline CDR1 reads MNHEY; CDR2 reads SVGEGT. CDR3 amino acids: CASTPMGLAGPPYEQYF. The CDR3 coding sequence is TGTGCCAGCACCCCGATGGGACTAGCGGGACCACCTTACGAGCAGTACTTC.

This clonotype showed up just a few times. The rearrangement joins TRBV6-1 to TRBJ2-3; 7 positions match TRBD2. The CDR3 is 14 residues long. Per the germline V gene, CDR1 is MNHNS and CDR2 is SASEGT. V lost 5 bases and J lost 6; bases outside the gene matches: 8. The CDR3 region is CASSLGRPPDTQYF. CDR3 nucleotide sequence: TGTGCCAGCAGTCTCGGGAGGCCCCCCGATACGCAGTATTTT.

This clonotype was seen many times. V usage is TRBV28 and J usage is TRBJ2-2; 7 bases map to TRBD1. Looked up from germline, CDR1 is MDHEN and CDR2 is SYDVKM. Germline trimming cut 5 bases from V and 8 bases from J; bases unmatched to any gene: 11. CDR3 length: 15 residues. This CDR3 is CASSPSRQGAGELFF. CDR3 DNA sequence: TGTGCCAGCAGTCCCTCCCGACAGGGAGCGGGGGAGCTGTTTTTT.

This clonotype showed up just a few times. One base away lies a much larger clone, so this may be a sequencing read error. V gene TRBV2 combines with J gene TRBJ2-1; D call uncertain. CDR1 is SNHLY and CDR2 is FYNNEI in the germline V gene. The germline V and J ends were trimmed by 8 bases and 11 bases, with 19 bases remaining between them. The CDR3 sequence is 13 residues long. The CDR3 spells CASARESYGKQFF. The CDR3 DNA is TGTGCCAGCGCTCGAGAATCTTACGGCAAGCAGTTCTTC.

This clonotype has at least ten counts. The chain joins TRBV20-1 to TRBJ2-1; TRBD2 aligns across 9 bases. With 6 bases clipped from V and 2 bases from J, the junction kept 8 bases outside the gene matches. The CDR3 loop spans 15 amino acids. Germline V gene sequence: CDR1 DFQATT, CDR2 SNEGSKA (reference sequence). The CDR3, as DNA: TGCAGTGCCGTTATAGCGGGAGTCCCCTACAATGAGCAGTTCTTC. It yields the protein CSAVIAGVPYNEQFF.

The sample holds many counts of this clonotype. This chain joins TRBV12-3 or TRBV12-4 and TRBJ1-1, with 9 bases lining up with TRBD1. Trimming removed 2 bases from V and 1 base from J; junction bases left unmatched: 5. The CDR3 is 16 amino acids. The CDR3 here is CASSLTGGSGNTEAFF. The DNA for the CDR3 is TGTGCCAGCAGTTTAACAGGGGGCAGTGGGAACACTGAAGCTTTCTTT.

V is TRBV7-9 and J is TRBJ2-5, with 8 bases aligning to TRBD2. J lost 5 bases, V lost 4 bases, and 15 bases had no gene match. Germline V gene lookup returns CDR1 SEHNR and CDR2 FQNEAQ (reference sequence). The CDR3 runs to 17 residues. For the CDR3, the DNA is TGTGCCAGCAGCTCCTCCCCCGGGAGGGCCGGTGGGGAGACCCAGTACTTC. Translating gives CASSSSPGRAGGETQYF.